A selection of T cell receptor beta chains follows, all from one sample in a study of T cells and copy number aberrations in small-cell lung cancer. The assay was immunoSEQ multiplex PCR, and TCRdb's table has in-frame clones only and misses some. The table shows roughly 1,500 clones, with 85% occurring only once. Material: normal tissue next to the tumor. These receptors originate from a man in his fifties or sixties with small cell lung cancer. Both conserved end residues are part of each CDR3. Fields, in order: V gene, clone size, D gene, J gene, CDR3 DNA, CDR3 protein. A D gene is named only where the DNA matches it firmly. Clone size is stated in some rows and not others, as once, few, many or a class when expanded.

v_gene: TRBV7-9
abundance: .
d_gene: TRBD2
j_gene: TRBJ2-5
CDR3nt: TGTGCCAGCAGCTTAACTAGCGGGATGGGTAGGGAGACCCAGTACTTC
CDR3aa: CASSLTSGMGRETQYF

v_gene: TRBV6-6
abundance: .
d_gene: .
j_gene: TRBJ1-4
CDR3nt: TGTGCCAGCAGCCCCGTAAAGTATGAGGAAAAACTGTTTTTT
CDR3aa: CASSPVKYEEKLFF

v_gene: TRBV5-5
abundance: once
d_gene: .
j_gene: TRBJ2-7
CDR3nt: TGTGCCAGCAGCCCCACCGGGAGTTCCTACGAGCAGTACTTC
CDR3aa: CASSPTGSSYEQYF

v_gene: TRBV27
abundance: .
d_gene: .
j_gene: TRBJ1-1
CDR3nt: TGTGCCAGCAGTTACGGGGGGGGAGCTGAAGCTTTCTTT
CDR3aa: CASSYGGGAEAFF

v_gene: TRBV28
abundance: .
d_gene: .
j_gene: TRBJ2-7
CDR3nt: TGTGCCAGCAGTTTGCGGACTCGAGAGTACTTC
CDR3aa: CASSLRTREYF

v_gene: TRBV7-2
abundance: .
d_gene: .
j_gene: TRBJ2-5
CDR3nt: TGTGCCAGCAGCCGGAGTTGGGAGACCCAGTACTTC
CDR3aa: CASSRSWETQYF

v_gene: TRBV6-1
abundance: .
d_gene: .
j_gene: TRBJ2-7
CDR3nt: TGTGCCAGCAGTGAGGAAGAATCTAGCTCCTACGAGCAGTACTTC
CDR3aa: CASSEEESSSYEQYF

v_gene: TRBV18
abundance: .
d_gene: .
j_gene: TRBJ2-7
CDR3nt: TGTGCCAGCTCCACAGGGAGCTACGAGCAGTACTTC
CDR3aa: CASSTGSYEQYF

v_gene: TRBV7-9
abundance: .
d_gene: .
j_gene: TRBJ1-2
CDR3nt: TGTGCCAGCAGCACAAGTTTTGGTGGCTACACCTTC
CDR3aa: CASSTSFGGYTF

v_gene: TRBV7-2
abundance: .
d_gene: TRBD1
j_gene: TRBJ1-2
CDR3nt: TGTGCCAGCAGCTTTACCACCTATGGACAGGGGTCCACTTATGGCTACACCTTC
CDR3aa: CASSFTTYGQGSTYGYTF

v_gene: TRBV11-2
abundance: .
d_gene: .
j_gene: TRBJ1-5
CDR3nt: TGTGCCAGCAGCTTAGAAAGCGGAGGCCATCAGCCCCAGCATTTT
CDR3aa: CASSLESGGHQPQHF

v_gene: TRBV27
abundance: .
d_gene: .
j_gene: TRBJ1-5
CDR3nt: TGTGCCAGCAGTTTTTCTATGGGGAAACAGCCCCAGCATTTT
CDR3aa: CASSFSMGKQPQHF

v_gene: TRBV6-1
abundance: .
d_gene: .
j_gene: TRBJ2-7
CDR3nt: TGTGCCAGCAGTGAAGTGTCAGACGTCTACGAGCAGTACTTC
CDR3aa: CASSEVSDVYEQYF

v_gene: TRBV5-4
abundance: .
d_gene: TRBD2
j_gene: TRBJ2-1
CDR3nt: TGTGCCAGCAGCCTTAGCGGGAGCACCTACAATGAGCAGTTCTTC
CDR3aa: CASSLSGSTYNEQFF

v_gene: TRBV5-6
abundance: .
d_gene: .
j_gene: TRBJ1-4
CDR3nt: TGTGCCAGCAGCTTGGGTCGGAGAGATGCAACTAATGAAAAACTGTTTTTT
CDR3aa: CASSLGRRDATNEKLFF

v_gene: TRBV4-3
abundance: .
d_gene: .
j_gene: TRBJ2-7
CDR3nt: TGCGCCAGCAGCCAGGATCGCAGGGCTACGGTGGAGCAGTACTTC
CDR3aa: CASSQDRRATVEQYF

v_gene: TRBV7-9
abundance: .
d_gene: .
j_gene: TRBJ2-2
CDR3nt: TGTGCCAGCAGCCCACAGATAAACACCGGGGAGCTGTTTTTT
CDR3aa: CASSPQINTGELFF

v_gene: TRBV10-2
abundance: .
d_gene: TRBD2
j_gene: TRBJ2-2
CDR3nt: TGCGCCAGCAGTTTCGGGACTAGGGACACCGGGGAGCTGTTTTTT
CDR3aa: CASSFGTRDTGELFF

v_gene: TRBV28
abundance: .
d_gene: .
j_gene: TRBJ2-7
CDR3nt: TGTGCCAGCATAGGAGGGGTCTACGAGCAGTACTTC
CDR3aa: CASIGGVYEQYF

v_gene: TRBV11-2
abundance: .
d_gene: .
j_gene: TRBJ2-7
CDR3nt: TGTGCCAGCAGCCCAGGGCCCTACGAGCAGTACTTC
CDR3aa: CASSPGPYEQYF

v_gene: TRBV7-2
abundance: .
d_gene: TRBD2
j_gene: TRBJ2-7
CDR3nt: TGTGCCAGCAGCTTTGTTAGCGGGAGGGCCGGGTCCTACGAGCAGTACTTC
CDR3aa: CASSFVSGRAGSYEQYF

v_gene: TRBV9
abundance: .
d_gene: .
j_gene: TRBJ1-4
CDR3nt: TGTGCCAGCAGCACAGACGGAACCCGTGAAAAACTGTTTTTT
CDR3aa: CASSTDGTREKLFF